These 11 T cell receptor beta chains were sequenced from one sample in a study of shared clonotypes between healthy human individuals (dated by TCRdb to between 2020 and 2021). To prepare the library, the immunoSEQ multiplex PCR assay was applied. TCRdb took this table from immuneACCESS and kept in-frame rearrangements with V and J called. Such tables lack part of the clones; where checked against another copy, unresolved V genes explain under half of the gap, and the rest is unexplained. For this sample there are some 790,000 clones; just under 75% appear just once. Jointly, the top ten make up around 1.8% of the sample. The sequenced material came from memory CD4+ T cells sorted from blood. This specimen's cell subset or site label, per the study, means: CD45RA-negative fraction. All receptors come from a woman in her thirties in good health.

In its sample, this clone was seen many times. The genes are TRBV5-1 and TRBJ1-1, with D maybe TRBD1 (6 bases). Trimming shortened V by 1 base and J by 2 bases, and 15 bases separated the two germline ends. The germline V gene encodes CDR1 SGHRS and CDR2 YFSETQ. CDR3 size: 16 residues. The CDR3 DNA sequence: TGCGCCAGCAGCTTGAATCTTGGGGGGGCCAACACTGAAGCTTTCTTT. This sequence encodes CASSLNLGGANTEAFF.

This clone was seen ten or more times. This chain joins TRBV11-3 and TRBJ2-7; 9 bases are shared with TRBD2. Germline V gene sequence: CDR1 SGHNT, CDR2 YENEEA. After removal of 1 base from V and 2 bases from J, the junction contained 0 bases not matched to a gene. The CDR3 runs to 14 residues. The CDR3 reads CASSLGTSAYEQYF. CDR3 nucleotide sequence: TGTGCCAGCAGCTTAGGGACTAGCGCCTACGAGCAGTACTTC.

CDR3 DNA: TGTGCCAGCCCCCTGGGTACTAGCAGGGCCTACGAGCAGTACTTC. Its translation: CASPLGTSRAYEQYF. The chain joins TRBV21-1 to TRBJ2-7; no check of the table's D call, TRBD2, against the DNA was made. TRBV21-1 constitutes a pseudogene. CDR3 length equals 15 residues.

The CDR3 protein is CASSSQTWGDEQFF. In DNA form, the CDR3 reads TGTGCCAGCAGCTCCCAAACCTGGGGCGATGAGCAGTTCTTC. The gene calls are TRBV7-2 and TRBJ2-1, with D maybe TRBD1 (5 bases). There are 14 residues in the CDR3. Between the trimmed V and J ends, which lost 4 bases and 8 bases, there was a span of 15 bases. Germline assignment: CDR1 SGHTA and CDR2 FQGNSA.

The chain has TRBV21-1 and TRBJ1-5; the table's D call, TRBD1, has no DNA check behind it. TRBV21-1 is a pseudogene segment. This CDR3 spans 16 amino acids. CDR3 DNA sequence: TGTGCCAGCAGCATAGGACAGAAACAACTCAATCAGCCCCAGCATTTT. Amino acids: CASSIGQKQLNQPQHF.

This sequence joins TRBV7-8 and TRBJ1-1; D ambiguous. Deletions cut 2 bases from V and 1 base from J, with 11 bases between. Germline V gene lookup returns CDR1 SGHVS and CDR2 FQNEAQ. The CDR3 runs 15 residues. The DNA of the CDR3 is TGTGCCAGCAGCTTAACCCGGACGGCGAACACTGAAGCTTTCTTT. Amino acids: CASSLTRTANTEAFF.

The V and J genes are TRBV7-9 and TRBJ2-7; the D gene could be TRBD1 or TRBD2 (5 bases each). Germline CDR1 reads SEHNR; CDR2 reads FQNEAQ (reference sequence). The CDR3 consists of 17 residues. V dropped 5 bases and J dropped 0 bases, with 20 bases sitting between them. The CDR3 nucleotides are TGTGCCAGCAGCCCACTCCTCGGGGCGCAGAGCTCCTACGAGCAGTACTTC. Translation gives CASSPLLGAQSSYEQYF.

This chain joins TRBV25-1 and TRBJ2-3; perhaps D is TRBD1 or TRBD2 (7 bases each). With 6 bases removed from V and 3 bases from J, the gap between germline ends came to 13 bases. CDR3 length: 14 residues. Germline CDR1 reads MGHDK; CDR2 reads SYGVNS. The chain's CDR3 is CASSSGGGTDTQYF. The CDR3 DNA follows: TGTGCCAGCAGCTCAGGGGGGGGGACAGATACGCAGTATTTT.

V is TRBV5-1 and J is TRBJ2-7; 10 bases fit TRBD2. CDR1 is SGHRS, CDR2 YFSETQ, per germline. The ends lost 0 bases at V and 4 bases at J; junction bases unmatched: 1. This CDR3 spans 14 amino acids. CDR3 sequence reads: CASSLASGSYEQYF. The CDR3 DNA reads TGCGCCAGCAGCTTGGCTAGCGGGAGTTACGAGCAGTACTTC.

The V gene is TRBV7-8, the J gene TRBJ2-2; TRBD2 agrees at 15 bases. The CDR3 covers 17 residues. J gave up 6 bases and V 5 bases, and 7 bases lay outside the gene matches. The germline gives CDR1 SGHVS, CDR2 FQNEAQ. CDR3 nucleotides: TGTGCCAGCAGCCCGGGACTAGCGGGAGGCAGGGCCGGGGAGCTGTTTTTT. Protein: CASSPGLAGGRAGELFF.

J is TRBJ2-5 and V is TRBV2; maybe TRBD2 (5 bases). The better agreement between TRBJ2-7 and the DNA end casts doubt on the J call. The CDR3 contains 13 residues. Germline V CDR1 and CDR2: SNHLY, FYNNEI. As DNA, the CDR3 is TGTGCCAGCATATCAGGAGGACCGTCCGAGCAGTACTTC. This encodes CASISGGPSEQYF.